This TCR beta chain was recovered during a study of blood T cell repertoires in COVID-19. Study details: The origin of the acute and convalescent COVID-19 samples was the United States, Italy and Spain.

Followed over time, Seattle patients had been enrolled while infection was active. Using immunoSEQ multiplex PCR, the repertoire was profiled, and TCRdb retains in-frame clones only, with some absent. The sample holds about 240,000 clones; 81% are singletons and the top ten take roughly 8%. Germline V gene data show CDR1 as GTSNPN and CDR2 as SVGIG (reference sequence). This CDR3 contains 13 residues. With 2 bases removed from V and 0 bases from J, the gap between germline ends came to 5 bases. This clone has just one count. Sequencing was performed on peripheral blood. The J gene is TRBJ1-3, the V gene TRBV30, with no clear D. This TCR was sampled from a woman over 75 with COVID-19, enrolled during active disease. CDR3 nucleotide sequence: TGTGCCTGGAGTAGGAGCTCTGGAAACACCATATATTTT. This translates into CAWSRSSGNTIYF.